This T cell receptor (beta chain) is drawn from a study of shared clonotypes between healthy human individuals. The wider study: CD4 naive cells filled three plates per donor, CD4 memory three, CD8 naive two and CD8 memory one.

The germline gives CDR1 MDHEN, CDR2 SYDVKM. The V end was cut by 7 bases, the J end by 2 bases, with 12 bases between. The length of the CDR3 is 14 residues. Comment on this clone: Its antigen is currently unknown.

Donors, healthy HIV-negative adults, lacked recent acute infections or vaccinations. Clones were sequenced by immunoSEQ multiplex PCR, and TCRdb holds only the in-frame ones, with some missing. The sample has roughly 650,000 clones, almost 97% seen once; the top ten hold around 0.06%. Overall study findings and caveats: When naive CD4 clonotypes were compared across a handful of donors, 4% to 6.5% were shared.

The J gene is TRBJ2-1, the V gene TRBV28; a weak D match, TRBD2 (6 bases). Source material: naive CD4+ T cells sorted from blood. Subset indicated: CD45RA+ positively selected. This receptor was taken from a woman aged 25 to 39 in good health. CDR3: CASTEEGTYNEQFF. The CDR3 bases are TGTGCCAGCACCGAGGAGGGGACCTACAATGAGCAGTTCTTC.